Listed here is a single TCR beta chain. This clone was observed a handful of times. The specificity of this receptor is unknown. Base qualities are missing; no much larger clone stands one base away. This specimen includes other DNA sequences encoding the same CDR3. All of the isolated RNA was reverse transcribed with the High Capacity cDNA Reverse Transcription Kit, so expressed TCRB transcripts were sequenced. Naive, central memory and regulatory T cell samples underwent deep immunoSEQ sequencing, averaging roughly 3.4 million total reads per sample. Sorted cells were lysed in RLT buffer, and RNA was extracted using DNase-treated RNeasy Micro or Mini kits according to cell number. To prevent cross-contamination, each cell subset was processed individually, whereas patient and healthy donor samples were processed jointly. The immunoSEQ multiplex PCR was used to amplify TCRB sequences from cDNA, yielding 87-bp fragments that span the CDR3 region. The amplicons were sequenced using the Illumina HiSeq platform. Per the authors' processing: PCR bias was corrected computationally using synthetic template baselines, and reads within Hamming distance 2 were collapsed, with unmergeable singletons discarded. Reads were aligned against IMGT so that V, D and J genes, CDR3 length and insertions or deletions at six rearrangement sites could be assigned. Clonotype counts were normalized to sorted cell number within each subset before computing true diversity and Gini coefficients with the tcR R package. The overlap coefficient, calculated on TCRB nucleotide sequences, was used to quantify repertoire sharing. Out-of-frame TCRB sequences from naive cells were analyzed as a proxy for the pre-selection repertoire. The immuneACCESS repertoire file appears here via TCRdb, limited to in-frame rearrangements. These files lack a portion of the clones; in checked studies, under half of the deficit traces to unresolved V genes, and the cause of the others is not known. V, J and clone size are taken as reported in that table, and D and trimming were inferred from the DNA itself. The sample profile shows 250,000 or so clones; approximately 15% of them were found once. The ten largest clones represent approximately 0.018% of the sample.

The data belong to a study of beta chain features in type 1 diabetes (dated by TCRdb to 2017 to 2018). In terms of the full investigation: Mean age, gender distribution, total cell number and subset yield did not differ between patients and healthy donors. A total of 85 million to 140 million sorted cells were examined across all samples, and a strong correlation was observed between cell number per subset and RNA yield. In the study, TCRB repertoires of sorted circulating CD4+ T cell subsets from recently diagnosed type 1 diabetes patients were compared with those of matched healthy donors. Naive and central memory subsets were obtained from all 30 or so donors, but regulatory and stem cell-like memory subsets were isolated from only 8 patients and roughly eight healthy donors. Study-wide findings and limitations: Because cDNA rather than genomic DNA was sequenced, highly expressing activated cells could have been over-represented, although no difference in activation and CD3 levels was found between groups. Because the HLA sub-analyses included only small numbers of individuals, any influence of HLA type on TCRB rearrangement was left unresolved. Naive, central memory and regulatory TCRB repertoires appeared more similar among patients than among healthy donors. Patients with type 1 diabetes made fewer insertions and deleted more nucleotides at VDJ recombination sites, implying thymic rearrangement abnormalities. A moderate but significant shortening of TCRB CDR3 length was observed in type 1 diabetes patients in all four CD4+ subsets. PCR might favor shorter templates, but patient and control samples were amplified and corrected together, so any skew would affect both groups equally.

The CDR3 runs 13 residues from the cysteine to the phenylalanine. The retained sequence is limited to the CDR3, 39 bases, with the frame set at the first base. The germline V end is reduced by 4 bases and the J end by 1 base; junction bases left unmatched: 2. CDR1 SQVTM and CDR2 ANQGSEA were looked up in the germline V gene. Each donor gave one peripheral blood draw, roughly 110 mL on average, collected into heparinised tubes. Naive, central memory, regulatory and stem cell-like memory CD4+ T cells were sorted on a BD FACSAria II using a panel including CD45RO, CCR7, CD25, CD127, CD95 and CD27. A purity above 95% was achieved for all sorted populations. PBMCs were isolated immediately by Lymphoprep density gradient centrifugation and stained directly without culture. Samples were stained and sorted in pairs, with one healthy donor and one patient per experiment, so that batch effects were minimized.

The receptor was isolated from a man aged 30-40 years with type 1 diabetes. Recombination joined TRBV29-1 with TRBJ1-1; 8 bases in the junction line up with TRBD1. Specimen: naive CD4+ T cells from blood. The cell subset or site label corresponds to: true naive CD4+ T cells. The DNA sequence follows: TGCAGCGTTGGAGGACAGGGGAACACTGAAGCTTTCTTT. Translated, this is CSVGGQGNTEAFF.